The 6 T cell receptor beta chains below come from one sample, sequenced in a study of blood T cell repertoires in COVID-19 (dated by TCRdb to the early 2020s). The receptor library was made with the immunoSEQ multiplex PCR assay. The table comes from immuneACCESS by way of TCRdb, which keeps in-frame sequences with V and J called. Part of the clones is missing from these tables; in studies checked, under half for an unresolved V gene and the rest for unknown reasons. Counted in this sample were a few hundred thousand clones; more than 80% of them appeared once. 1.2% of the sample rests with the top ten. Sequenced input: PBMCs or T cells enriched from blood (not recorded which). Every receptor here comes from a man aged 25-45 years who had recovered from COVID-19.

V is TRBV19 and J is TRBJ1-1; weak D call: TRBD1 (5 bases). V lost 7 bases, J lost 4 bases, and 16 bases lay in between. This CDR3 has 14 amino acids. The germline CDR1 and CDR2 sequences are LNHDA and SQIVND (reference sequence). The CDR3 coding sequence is TGTGCCAGTAACTCGCCATATCAGGGCACTGAAGCTTTCTTT. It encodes CASNSPYQGTEAFF.

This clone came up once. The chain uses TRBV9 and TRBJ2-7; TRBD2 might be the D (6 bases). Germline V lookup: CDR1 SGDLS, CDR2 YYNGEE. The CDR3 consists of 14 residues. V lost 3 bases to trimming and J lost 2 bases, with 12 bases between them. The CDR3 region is CASSAGTEPYEQYF. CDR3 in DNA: TGTGCCAGCAGCGCCGGGACTGAGCCCTACGAGCAGTACTTC.

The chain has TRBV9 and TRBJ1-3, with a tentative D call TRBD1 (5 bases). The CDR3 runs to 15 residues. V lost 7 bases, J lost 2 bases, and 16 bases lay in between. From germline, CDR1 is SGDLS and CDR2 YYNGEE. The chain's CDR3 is CASGGRGGAGNTIYF. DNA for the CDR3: TGTGCCAGCGGGGGTAGGGGAGGAGCTGGAAACACCATATATTTT.

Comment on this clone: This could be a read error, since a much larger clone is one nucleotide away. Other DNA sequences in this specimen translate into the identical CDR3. CDR3 in amino acids: CASSYRDNSYEQYF. The CDR3 DNA reads as TGTGCCAGCAGTTACCGGGACAACTCCTACGAGCAGTACTTC. This chain joins TRBV6-2 or TRBV6-3 and TRBJ2-7, with D possibly matching TRBD1 (6 bases). Trimming shortened V by 2 bases and J by 0 bases, and 8 bases separated the two germline ends. The germline V gene encodes CDR1 MNHEY and CDR2 SVGEGT. This CDR3 region has 14 residues.

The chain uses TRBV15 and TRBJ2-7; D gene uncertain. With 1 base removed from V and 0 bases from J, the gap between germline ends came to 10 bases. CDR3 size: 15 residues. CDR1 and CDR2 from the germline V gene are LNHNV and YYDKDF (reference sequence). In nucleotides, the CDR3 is TGTGCCACCAGCAGAGGAAGGAGTAGCTCCTACGAGCAGTACTTC. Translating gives CATSRGRSSSYEQYF.

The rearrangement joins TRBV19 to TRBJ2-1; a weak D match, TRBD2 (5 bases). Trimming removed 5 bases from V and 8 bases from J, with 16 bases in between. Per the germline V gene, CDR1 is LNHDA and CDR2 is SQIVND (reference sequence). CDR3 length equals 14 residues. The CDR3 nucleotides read TGTGCCAGTAGTCCACTTCTAGCTATCTATGAGCAGTTCTTC. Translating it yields CASSPLLAIYEQFF.